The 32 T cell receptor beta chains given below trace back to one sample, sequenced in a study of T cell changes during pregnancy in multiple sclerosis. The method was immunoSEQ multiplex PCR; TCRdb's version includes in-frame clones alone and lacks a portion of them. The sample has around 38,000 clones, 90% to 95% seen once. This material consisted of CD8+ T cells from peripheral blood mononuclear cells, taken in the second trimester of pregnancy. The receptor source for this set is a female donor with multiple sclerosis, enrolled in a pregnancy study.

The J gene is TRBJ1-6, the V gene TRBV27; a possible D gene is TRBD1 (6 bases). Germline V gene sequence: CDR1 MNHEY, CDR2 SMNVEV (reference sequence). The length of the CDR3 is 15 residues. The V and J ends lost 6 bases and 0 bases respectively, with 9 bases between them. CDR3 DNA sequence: TGTGCCAGCAGAGACAGGAGCTCCTATAATTCACCCCTCCACTTT. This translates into CASRDRSSYNSPLHF.

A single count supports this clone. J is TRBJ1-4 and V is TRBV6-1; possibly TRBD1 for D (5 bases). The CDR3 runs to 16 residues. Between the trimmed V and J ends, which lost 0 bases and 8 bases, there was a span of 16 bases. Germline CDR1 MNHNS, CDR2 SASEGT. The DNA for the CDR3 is TGTGCCAGCAGTGAAGCGCTTCAGGGCGGTCGAGAAAAACTGTTTTTT. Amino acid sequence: CASSEALQGGREKLFF.

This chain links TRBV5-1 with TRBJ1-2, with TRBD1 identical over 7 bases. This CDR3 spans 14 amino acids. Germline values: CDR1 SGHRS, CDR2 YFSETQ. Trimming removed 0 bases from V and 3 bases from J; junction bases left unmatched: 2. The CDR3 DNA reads TGCGCCAGCAGCTTGGCGGGACAGTACTATGGCTACACCTTC. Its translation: CASSLAGQYYGYTF.

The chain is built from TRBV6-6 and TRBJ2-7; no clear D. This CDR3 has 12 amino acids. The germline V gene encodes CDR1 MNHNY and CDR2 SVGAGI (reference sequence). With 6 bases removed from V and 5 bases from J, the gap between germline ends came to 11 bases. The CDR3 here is CASSPDGHEQYF. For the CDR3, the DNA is TGTGCCAGCAGCCCCGATGGCCACGAGCAGTACTTC.

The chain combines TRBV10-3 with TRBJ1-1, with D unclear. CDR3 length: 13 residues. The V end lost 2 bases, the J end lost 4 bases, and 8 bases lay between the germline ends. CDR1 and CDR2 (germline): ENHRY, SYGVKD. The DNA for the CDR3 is TGTGCCATCAGTGAGGCGCACAGCACTGAAGCTTTCTTT. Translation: CAISEAHSTEAFF.

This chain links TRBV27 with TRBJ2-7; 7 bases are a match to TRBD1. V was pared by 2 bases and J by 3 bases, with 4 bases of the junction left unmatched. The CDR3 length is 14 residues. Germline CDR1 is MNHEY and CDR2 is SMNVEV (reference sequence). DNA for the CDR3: TGTGCCAGCAGTTTAATGGGACAGTTCTACGAGCAGTACTTC. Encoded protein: CASSLMGQFYEQYF.

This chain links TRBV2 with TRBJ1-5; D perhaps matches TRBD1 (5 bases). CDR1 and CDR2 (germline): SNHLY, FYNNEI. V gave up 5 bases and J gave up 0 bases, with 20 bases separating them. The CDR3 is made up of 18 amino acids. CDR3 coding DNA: TGTGCCAGCAGTTTCGACAGCGTGGCCGGCAATAGCAATCAGCCCCAGCATTTT. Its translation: CASSFDSVAGNSNQPQHF.

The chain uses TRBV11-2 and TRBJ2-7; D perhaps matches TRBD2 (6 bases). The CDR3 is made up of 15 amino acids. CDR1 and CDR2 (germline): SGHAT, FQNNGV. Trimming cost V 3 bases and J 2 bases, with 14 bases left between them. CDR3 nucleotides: TGTGCCAGCAGCTTGGTGGCTAGCGAGACCTACGAGCAGTACTTC. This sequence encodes CASSLVASETYEQYF.

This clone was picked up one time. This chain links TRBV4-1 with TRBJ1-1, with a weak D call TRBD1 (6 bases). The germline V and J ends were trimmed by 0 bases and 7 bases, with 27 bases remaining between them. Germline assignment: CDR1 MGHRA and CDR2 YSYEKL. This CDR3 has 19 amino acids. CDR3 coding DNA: TGCGCCAGCAGCCAAGATTTAGTGGCAGGTGGGGTGACAGGTTATGAAGCTTTCTTT. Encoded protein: CASSQDLVAGGVTGYEAFF.

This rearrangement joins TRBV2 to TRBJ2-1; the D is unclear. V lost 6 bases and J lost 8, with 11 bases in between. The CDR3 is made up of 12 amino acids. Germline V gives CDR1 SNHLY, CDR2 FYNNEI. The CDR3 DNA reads TGTGCCAGCAGCGTATCTAGACATGAGCAGTTCTTC. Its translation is CASSVSRHEQFF.

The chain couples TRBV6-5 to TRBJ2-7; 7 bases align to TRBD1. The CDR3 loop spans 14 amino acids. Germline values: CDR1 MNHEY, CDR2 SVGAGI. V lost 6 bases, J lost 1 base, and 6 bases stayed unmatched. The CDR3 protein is CASSRGQVSYEQYF. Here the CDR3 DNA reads TGTGCCAGCAGCCGTGGACAGGTATCCTACGAGCAGTACTTC.

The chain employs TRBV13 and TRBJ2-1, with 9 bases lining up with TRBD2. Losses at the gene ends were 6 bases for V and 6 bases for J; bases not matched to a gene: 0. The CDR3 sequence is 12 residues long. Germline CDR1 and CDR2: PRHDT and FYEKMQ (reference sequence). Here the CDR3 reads CASRAGGNEQFF. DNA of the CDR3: TGTGCCAGCAGAGCGGGGGGCAATGAGCAGTTCTTC.

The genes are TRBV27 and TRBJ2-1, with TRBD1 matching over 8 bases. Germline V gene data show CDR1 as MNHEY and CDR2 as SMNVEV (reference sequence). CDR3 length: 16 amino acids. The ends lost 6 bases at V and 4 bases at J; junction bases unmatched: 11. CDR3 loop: CASSWLPGQVYNEQFF. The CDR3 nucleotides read TGTGCCAGCAGCTGGCTACCGGGACAGGTTTACAATGAGCAGTTCTTC.

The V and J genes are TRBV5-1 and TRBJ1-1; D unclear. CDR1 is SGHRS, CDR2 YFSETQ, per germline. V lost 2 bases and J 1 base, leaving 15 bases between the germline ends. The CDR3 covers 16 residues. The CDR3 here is CASSLIFEQKNTEAFF. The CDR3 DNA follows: TGCGCCAGCAGCTTAATATTCGAACAGAAGAACACTGAAGCTTTCTTT.

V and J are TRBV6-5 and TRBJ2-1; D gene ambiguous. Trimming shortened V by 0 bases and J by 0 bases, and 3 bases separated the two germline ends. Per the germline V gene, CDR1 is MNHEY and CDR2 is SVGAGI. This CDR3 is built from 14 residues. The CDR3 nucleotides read TGTGCCAGCAGTTACTCCAGCTCCTACAATGAGCAGTTCTTC. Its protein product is CASSYSSSYNEQFF.

For the CDR3, the DNA is TGTGCCATCAGGGTCGGGACAGTGGCGTACGATGAGCAGTTCTTC. Protein: CAIRVGTVAYDEQFF. The gene calls are TRBV10-3 and TRBJ2-1, with 7 nucleotides matching TRBD1. Germline lookup yields CDR1 ENHRY and CDR2 SYGVKD. This CDR3 has 15 amino acids. The J segment lost 8 bases and the V segment lost 6 bases, leaving 13 bases of the junction unmatched.

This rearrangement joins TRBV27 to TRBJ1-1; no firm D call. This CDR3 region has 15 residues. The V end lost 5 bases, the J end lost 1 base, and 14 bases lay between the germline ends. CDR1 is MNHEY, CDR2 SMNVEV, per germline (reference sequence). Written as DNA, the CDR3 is TGTGCCAGCAGTCCAACTCCCAACGGGAACACTGAAGCTTTCTTT. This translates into CASSPTPNGNTEAFF.

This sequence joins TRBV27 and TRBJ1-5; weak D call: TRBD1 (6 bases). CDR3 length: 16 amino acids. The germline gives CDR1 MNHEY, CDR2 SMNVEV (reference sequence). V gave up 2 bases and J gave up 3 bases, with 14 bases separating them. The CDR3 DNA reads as TGTGCCAGCAGTTTAAATGGGGGCCTGGACAATCAGCCCCAGCATTTT. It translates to CASSLNGGLDNQPQHF.

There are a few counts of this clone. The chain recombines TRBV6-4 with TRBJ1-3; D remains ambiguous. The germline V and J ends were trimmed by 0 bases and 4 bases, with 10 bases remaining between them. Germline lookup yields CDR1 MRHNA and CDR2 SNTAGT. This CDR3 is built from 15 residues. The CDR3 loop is CASSDSQASGNTIYF. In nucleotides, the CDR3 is TGTGCCAGCAGTGACTCGCAGGCTTCAGGAAACACCATATATTTT.

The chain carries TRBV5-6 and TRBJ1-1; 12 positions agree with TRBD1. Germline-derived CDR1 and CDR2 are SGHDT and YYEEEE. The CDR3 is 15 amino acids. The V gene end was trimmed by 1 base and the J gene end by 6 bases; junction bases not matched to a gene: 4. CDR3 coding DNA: TGTGCCAGCAGCTTGTTGGGACAGGGGGCCGCTGAAGCTTTCTTT. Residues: CASSLLGQGAAEAFF.

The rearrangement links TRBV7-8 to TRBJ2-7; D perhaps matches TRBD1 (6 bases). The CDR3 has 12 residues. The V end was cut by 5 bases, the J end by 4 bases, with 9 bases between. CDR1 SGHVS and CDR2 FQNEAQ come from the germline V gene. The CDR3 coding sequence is TGTGCCAGCAGCCCCACAGGGTACGAGCAGTACTTC. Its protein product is CASSPTGYEQYF. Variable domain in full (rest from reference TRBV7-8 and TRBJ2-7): GAGVSQSPRYKVAKRGQDVALRCDPISGHVSLFWYQQALGQGPEFLTYFQNEAQLDKSGLPSDRFFAERPEGSVSTLKIQRTQQEDSAVYLCASSPTGYEQYFGPGTRLTVT.

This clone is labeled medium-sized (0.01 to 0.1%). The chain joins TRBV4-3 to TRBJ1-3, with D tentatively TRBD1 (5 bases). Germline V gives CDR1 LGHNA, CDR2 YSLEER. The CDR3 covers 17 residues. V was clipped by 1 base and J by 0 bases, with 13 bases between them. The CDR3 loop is CASSQVGGFSSGNTIYF. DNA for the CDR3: TGCGCCAGCAGCCAAGTCGGGGGGTTTTCCTCTGGAAACACCATATATTTT.

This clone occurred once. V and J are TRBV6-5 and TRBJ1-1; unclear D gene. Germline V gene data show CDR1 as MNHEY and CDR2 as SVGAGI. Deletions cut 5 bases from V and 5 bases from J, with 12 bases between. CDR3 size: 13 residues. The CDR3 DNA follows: TGTGCCAGCAGTACATCCGAGGATACTGAAGCTTTCTTT. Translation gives CASSTSEDTEAFF.

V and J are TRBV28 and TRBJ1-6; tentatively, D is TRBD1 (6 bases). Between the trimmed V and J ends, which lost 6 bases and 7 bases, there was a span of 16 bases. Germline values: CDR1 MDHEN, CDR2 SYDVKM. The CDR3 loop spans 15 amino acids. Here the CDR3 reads CASSPASGVNSPLHF. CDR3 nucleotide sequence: TGTGCCAGCAGCCCTGCCTCAGGGGTAAATTCACCCCTCCACTTT.

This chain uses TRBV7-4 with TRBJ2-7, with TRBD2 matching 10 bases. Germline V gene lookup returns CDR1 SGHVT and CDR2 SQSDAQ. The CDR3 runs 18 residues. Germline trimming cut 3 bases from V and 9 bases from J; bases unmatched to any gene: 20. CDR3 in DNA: TGTGCCAGCAGCTTGAGACTAGCGGGTGGGGGGTTCGTATTTAGGCAGTACTTC. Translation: CASSLRLAGGGFVFRQYF. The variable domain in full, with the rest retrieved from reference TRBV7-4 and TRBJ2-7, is GAGVSQSPRYKVAKRGRDVALRCDSISGHVTLYWYRQTLGQGSEVLTYSQSDAQRDKSGRPSGRFSAERPERSVSTLKIQRTEQGDSAVYLCASSLRLAGGGFVFRQYFGPGTRLTVT.

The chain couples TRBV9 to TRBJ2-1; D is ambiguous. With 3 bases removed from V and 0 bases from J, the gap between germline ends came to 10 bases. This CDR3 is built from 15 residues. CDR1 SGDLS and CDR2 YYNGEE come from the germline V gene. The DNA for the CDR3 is TGTGCCAGCAGCGCCGATTTTAGCTCCTACAATGAGCAGTTCTTC. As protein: CASSADFSSYNEQFF.

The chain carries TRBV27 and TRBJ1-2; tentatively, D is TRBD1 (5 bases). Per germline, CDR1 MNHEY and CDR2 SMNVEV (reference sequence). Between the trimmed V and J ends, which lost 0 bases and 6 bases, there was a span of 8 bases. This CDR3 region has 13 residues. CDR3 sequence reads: CASSLSRRDGYTF. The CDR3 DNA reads TGTGCCAGCAGTTTATCGCGCAGGGATGGCTACACCTTC.

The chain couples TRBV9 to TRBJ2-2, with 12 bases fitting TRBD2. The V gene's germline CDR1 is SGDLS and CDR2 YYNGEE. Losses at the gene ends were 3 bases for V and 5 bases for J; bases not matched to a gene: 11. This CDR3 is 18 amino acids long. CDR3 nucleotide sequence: TGTGCCAGCAGCGCGAGGGCTAGCGGGGGGGCGGGGACCGGGGAGCTGTTTTTT. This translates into CASSARASGGAGTGELFF.

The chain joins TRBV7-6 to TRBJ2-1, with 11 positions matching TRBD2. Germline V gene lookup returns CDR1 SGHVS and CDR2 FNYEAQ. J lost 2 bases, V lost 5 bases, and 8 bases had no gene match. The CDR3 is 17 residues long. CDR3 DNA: TGTGCCAGCAGCCCCACGGTAGCGGGGGGGGCCTACAATGAGCAGTTCTTC. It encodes CASSPTVAGGAYNEQFF. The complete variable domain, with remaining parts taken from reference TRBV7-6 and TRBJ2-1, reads GAGVSQSPRYKVTKRGQDVALRCDPISGHVSLYWYRQALGQGPEFLTYFNYEAQQDKSGLPNDRFSAERPEGSISTLTIQRTEQRDSAMYRCASSPTVAGGAYNEQFFGPGTRLTVL.

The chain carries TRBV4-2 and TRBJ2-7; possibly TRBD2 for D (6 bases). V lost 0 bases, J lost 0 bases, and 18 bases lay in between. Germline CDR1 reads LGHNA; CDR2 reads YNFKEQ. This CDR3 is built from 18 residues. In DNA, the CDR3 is TGTGCCAGCAGCCAAGATCGGGGCGGGACCCACCTCTCCTACGAGCAGTACTTC. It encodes CASSQDRGGTHLSYEQYF.

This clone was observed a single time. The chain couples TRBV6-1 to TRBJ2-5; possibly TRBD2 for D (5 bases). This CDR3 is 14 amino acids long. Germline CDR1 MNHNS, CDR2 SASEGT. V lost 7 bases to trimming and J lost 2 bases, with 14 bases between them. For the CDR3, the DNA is TGTGCCAGCAACCCTGCGGACTTTCAAGAGACCCAGTACTTC. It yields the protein CASNPADFQETQYF.

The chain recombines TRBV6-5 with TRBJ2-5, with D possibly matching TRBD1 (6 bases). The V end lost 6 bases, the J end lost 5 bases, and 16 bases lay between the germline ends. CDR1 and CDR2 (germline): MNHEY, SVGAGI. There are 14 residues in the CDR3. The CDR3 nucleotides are TGTGCCAGCAGCCCGGGCAGGGGCTGGGAGACCCAGTACTTC. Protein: CASSPGRGWETQYF.